This TCR beta chain was identified in a study of blood T cell repertoires in COVID-19. This CDR3 has 14 residues. Germline lookup yields CDR1 MDHEN and CDR2 SYDVKM. Unmatched junction bases numbered 6, after V lost 5 bases and J lost 4 bases. Libraries were prepared by immunoSEQ multiplex PCR; TCRdb keeps only in-frame clonotypes and omits some of them. The sample includes about 320,000 clones, less than 85% seen only once; the top ten take approximately 1.9%. This clone was seen only a few times. Material for sequencing was PBMCs or T cells enriched from blood (not recorded which). This TCR came from a young woman who had been exposed to COVID-19. The V and J genes are TRBV28 and TRBJ2-7; 9 bases line up with TRBD1. The CDR3 loop reads CASSLDRGIYEQYF. The CDR3 region has the DNA TGTGCCAGCAGTCTCGACAGGGGGATATACGAGCAGTACTTC.